The T cell receptor (beta chain) described here comes from a study of CD4 T cells in relation to SARS-CoV-2 and coronaviruses. As for the study in general: No peptide or an HIV-1 Nef peptide pool served as negative control.

Before the COVID-19 pandemic, during about 2010-2018, CD4+ T cells were taken from unexposed donors. The cells were cultured for approximately 10 days before CD4+ T cells were isolated. Unexposed-donor CD4+ T cells were probed with SARS-CoV-2 S/N and four cold-coronavirus spikes, cells permitting. TCRdb's copy holds only in-frame clones and misses some; the assay was immunoSEQ multiplex PCR. The sample holds 15,000 to 20,000 clones; about 72% are singletons and the top ten take approximately 19%. Remarks on this clone: The antigen is undetermined.

Broader study findings: Around 60% of donors had memory CD4+ clonotypes crossrecognizing SARS-CoV-2 and common cold coronavirus spike.

Germline CDR1 reads LNHDA; CDR2 reads SQIVND (reference sequence). The CDR3 is made up of 15 amino acids. Trimming stripped 7 bases from V and 0 bases from J, with 16 bases between. The specimen was CD4+ T cells from PBMCs, cultured in vitro. The clonotype was recovered from a human donor in good health. This sequence joins TRBV19 and TRBJ2-7; D is unclear. This chain's CDR3 is CASTIGYGSSYEQYF. Written as DNA, the CDR3 is TGTGCCAGTACCATCGGGTACGGAAGCTCCTACGAGCAGTACTTC. Complete variable domain (other parts from reference TRBV19 and TRBJ2-7): DGGITQSPKYLFRKEGQNVTLSCEQNLNHDAMYWYRQDPGQGLRLIYYSQIVNDFQKGDIAEGYSVSREKKESFPLTVTSAQKNPTAFYLCASTIGYGSSYEQYFGPGTRLTVT.